The 18 T cell receptor beta chains presented below share a single source sample, sequenced in a study of cytomegalovirus exposure and HLA in healthy donors. TCRdb's copy holds only in-frame clones and misses some; the assay was immunoSEQ multiplex PCR. The sample shows some 200,000 clones, about four fifths of them seen only once. Sequenced sample: PBMCs. The receptors were gathered from a woman aged 18-30 years in good health and CMV-seropositive.

V and J are TRBV11-3 and TRBJ1-1; D is unresolved. Germline-derived CDR1 and CDR2 are SGHNT and YENEEA. Between the trimmed V and J ends, which lost 4 bases and 0 bases, there was a span of 6 bases. The CDR3 has 13 amino acids. In DNA form, the CDR3 reads TGTGCCAGCAGCTCCGGTATGAACACTGAAGCTTTCTTT. Translated: CASSSGMNTEAFF.

About this clone: This specimen includes other DNA sequences encoding the same CDR3. The chain is built from TRBV9 and TRBJ2-1; 8 nucleotides align to TRBD2. With V trimmed by 5 bases and J by 8 bases, 3 bases remained unmatched. The CDR3 totals 12 residues. Germline V lookup: CDR1 SGDLS, CDR2 YYNGEE. CDR3: CASSVGGDEQFF. The CDR3 DNA sequence: TGTGCCAGCAGTGTCGGGGGGGATGAGCAGTTCTTC.

The DNA for the CDR3 is TGTGCCAGTAGTTTGAGCAGGCTTTATGGCTACACCTTC. This gives the protein CASSLSRLYGYTF. J is TRBJ1-2 and V is TRBV19; D not resolved. The CDR3 has 13 residues. In germline, CDR1 is LNHDA, CDR2 SQIVND (reference sequence). The germline V and J ends were trimmed by 5 bases and 5 bases, with 12 bases remaining between them.

In its sample, this clone was seen once. The chain combines TRBV11-3 with TRBJ1-1; the D is unclear. Between the trimmed V and J ends, which lost 5 bases and 6 bases, there was a span of 13 bases. Germline CDR1 and CDR2: SGHNT and YENEEA. The CDR3 runs 13 residues. Here the CDR3 reads CASSIYSGAEAFF. Here the CDR3 DNA reads TGTGCCAGCAGCATATATTCCGGGGCTGAAGCTTTCTTT.

The rearrangement links TRBV2 to TRBJ2-1; TRBD2 matches 12 bases. Germline CDR1 and CDR2: SNHLY and FYNNEI. The V and J ends lost 4 bases and 3 bases, in that order; junction bases with no gene match: 10. The CDR3 has 18 residues. The CDR3: CASSGRWLAGGYYNEQFF. In DNA, the CDR3 is TGTGCCAGCAGTGGACGTTGGCTAGCGGGGGGGTACTACAATGAGCAGTTCTTC.

The V call is TRBV7-3, the J call TRBJ2-2; D perhaps matches TRBD2 (6 bases). The V gene's germline CDR1 is SGHTA and CDR2 FQGTGA. The CDR3 has 15 amino acids. The V and J ends lost 2 bases and 2 bases respectively, with 9 bases between them. The CDR3 sequence is CASSLVGTNTGELFF. The CDR3, as DNA: TGTGCCAGCAGCTTAGTCGGGACTAACACCGGGGAGCTGTTTTTT.

This chain uses TRBV6-6 with TRBJ2-3; TRBD2 matches 10 bases. Germline V CDR1 and CDR2: MNHNY, SVGAGI (reference sequence). V lost 4 bases, J lost 1 base, and 5 bases stayed unmatched. The CDR3 spans 16 residues. DNA for the CDR3: TGTGCCAGCAGTTCCCGGGGGACTAGCGGCACAGATACGCAGTATTTT. Its protein product is CASSSRGTSGTDTQYF.

V usage is TRBV14 and J usage is TRBJ2-5, with 12 bases identical to TRBD2. This CDR3 contains 18 residues. The germline V gene encodes CDR1 SGHDN and CDR2 FVKESK. V trimming: 1 base; J trimming: 5 bases; junction bases outside the gene matches: 11. As DNA, the CDR3 is TGTGCCAGCAGCCAAGGCCGGCTAGCGGGGGGGCATTGGGAGACCCAGTACTTC. Protein sequence: CASSQGRLAGGHWETQYF.

The chain is built from TRBV6-6 and TRBJ2-5; TRBD2 aligns across 10 bases. V was pared by 7 bases and J by 5 bases, with 7 bases of the junction left unmatched. The CDR3 is 14 residues long. Germline V gene data show CDR1 as MNHNY and CDR2 as SVGAGI (reference sequence). In DNA, the CDR3 is TGTGCCAGCAAGGGTAGCGGGGGGCGCGAGACCCAGTACTTC. The encoded protein is CASKGSGGRETQYF.

This chain connects TRBV6-1 to TRBJ1-2; 7 nucleotides match TRBD1. CDR3 size: 14 residues. Germline CDR1 is MNHNS and CDR2 is SASEGT. V shed 2 bases and J 4 bases; nucleotides not matched to a gene: 4. The CDR3 DNA reads as TGTGCCAGCAGTGAACCTCGGGACAGCTATGGCTACACCTTC. Amino acids: CASSEPRDSYGYTF.

This rearrangement joins TRBV9 to TRBJ2-1, with 13 bases matching TRBD2. The CDR3 length is 21 residues. Germline CDR1 is SGDLS and CDR2 is YYNGEE. The ends lost 2 bases at V and 10 bases at J; junction bases unmatched: 24. DNA of the CDR3: TGTGCCAGCAGCGTGAGAACACCGGGACTAGCGGGGAGCCCAGCCTTTAACGAGCAGTTCTTC. This encodes CASSVRTPGLAGSPAFNEQFF.

The chain combines TRBV15 with TRBJ2-1; TRBD1 agrees at 8 bases. The CDR3 contains 17 residues. Per the germline V gene, CDR1 is LNHNV and CDR2 is YYDKDF (reference sequence). The V segment lost 0 bases and the J segment 6 bases; nucleotides outside the gene matches: 10. The CDR3 here is CATSRDSDRVKGNEQFF. The DNA of the CDR3 is TGTGCCACCAGCAGAGATTCGGACAGGGTGAAGGGCAATGAGCAGTTCTTC.

The chain links TRBV7-3 to TRBJ2-7; D perhaps matches TRBD2 (6 bases). The CDR3 covers 13 residues. Trimming left V 3 bases short and J 5 bases short, with 11 bases between. Germline V lookup: CDR1 SGHTA, CDR2 FQGTGA. The CDR3 sequence: CASSFTSLNEQYF. CDR3 coding DNA: TGTGCCAGCAGCTTTACTAGCCTCAACGAGCAGTACTTC.

The V and J genes are TRBV4-3 and TRBJ1-1; a weak D match, TRBD1 (5 bases). The CDR3 consists of 16 residues. CDR1 and CDR2 (germline): LGHNA, YSLEER. The ends were cut back, 1 base at V and 4 bases at J, with 16 bases in the middle. CDR3 residues: CASSQVGGTVVTEAFF. As DNA, the CDR3 is TGCGCCAGCAGCCAAGTTGGGGGGACGGTGGTCACTGAAGCTTTCTTT.

The V and J genes are TRBV2 and TRBJ2-7; the D gene is possibly TRBD1 (6 bases). V gave up 6 bases and J gave up 4 bases, with 19 bases separating them. Per germline, CDR1 SNHLY and CDR2 FYNNEI. The CDR3 has 15 amino acids. The CDR3 DNA follows: TGTGCCAGCAGAGTAACCGGGACACTTATATACGAGCAGTACTTC. As protein: CASRVTGTLIYEQYF.

The chain employs TRBV5-1 and TRBJ2-3; 9 bases agree with TRBD2. Germline V gives CDR1 SGHRS, CDR2 YFSETQ. J gave up 2 bases and V 4 bases, and 11 bases lay outside the gene matches. This CDR3 contains 17 residues. CDR3 residues: CASSPGVLAGNTDTQYF. CDR3 bases: TGCGCCAGCAGCCCTGGGGTCCTAGCGGGGAACACAGATACGCAGTATTTT.

This clone appeared once. The rearrangement joins TRBV14 to TRBJ1-1; D gene ambiguous. V shed 2 bases and J shed 8 bases, with 12 bases lying between them. This CDR3 comprises 13 residues. Germline lookup yields CDR1 SGHDN and CDR2 FVKESK. The CDR3 loop is CASSQIGSTEAFF. The CDR3 DNA reads TGTGCCAGCAGCCAAATTGGGAGTACGGAAGCTTTCTTT.

The chain employs TRBV9 and TRBJ2-3; maybe TRBD2 (5 bases). The germline V and J ends were trimmed by 0 bases and 3 bases, with 11 bases remaining between them. Germline V CDR1 and CDR2: SGDLS, YYNGEE. The CDR3 has 15 residues. The CDR3 loop is CASSVVGSGTDTQYF. The CDR3 region has the DNA TGTGCCAGCAGCGTAGTGGGGAGCGGTACAGATACGCAGTATTTT.